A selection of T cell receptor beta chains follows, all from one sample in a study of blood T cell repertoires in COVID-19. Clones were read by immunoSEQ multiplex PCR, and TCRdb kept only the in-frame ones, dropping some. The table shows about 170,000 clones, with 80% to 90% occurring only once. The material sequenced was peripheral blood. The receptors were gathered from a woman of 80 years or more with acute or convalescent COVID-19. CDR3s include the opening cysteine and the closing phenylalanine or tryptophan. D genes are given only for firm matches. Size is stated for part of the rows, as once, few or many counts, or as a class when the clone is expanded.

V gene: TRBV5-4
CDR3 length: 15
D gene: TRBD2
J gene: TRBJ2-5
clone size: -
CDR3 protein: CASSPGGAGLETQYF
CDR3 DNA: TGTGCCAGCAGCCCCGGGGGGGCGGGGCTAGAGACCCAGTACTTC

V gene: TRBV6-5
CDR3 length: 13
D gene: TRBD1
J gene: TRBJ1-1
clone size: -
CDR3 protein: CASSRTGNTEAFF
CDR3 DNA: TGTGCCAGCAGCCGGACAGGGAACACTGAAGCTTTCTTT

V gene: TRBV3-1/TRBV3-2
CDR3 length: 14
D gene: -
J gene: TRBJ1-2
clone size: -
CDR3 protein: CASSALVGAGGYTF
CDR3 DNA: TGTGCCAGCAGCGCTTTGGTGGGGGCGGGCGGCTACACCTTC

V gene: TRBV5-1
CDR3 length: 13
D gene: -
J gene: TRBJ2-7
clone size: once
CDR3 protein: CASRQASSYEQYF
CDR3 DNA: TGCGCCAGCAGACAGGCGAGCTCCTACGAGCAGTACTTC

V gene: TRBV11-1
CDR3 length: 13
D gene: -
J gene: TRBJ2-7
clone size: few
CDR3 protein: CASSFGGAYEQYF
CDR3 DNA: TGTGCCAGCAGCTTTGGGGGGGCGTACGAGCAGTACTTC

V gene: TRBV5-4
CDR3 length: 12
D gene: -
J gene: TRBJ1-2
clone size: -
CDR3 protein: CASSNPTYGYTF
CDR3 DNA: TGTGCCAGCAGCAATCCTACCTATGGCTACACCTTC

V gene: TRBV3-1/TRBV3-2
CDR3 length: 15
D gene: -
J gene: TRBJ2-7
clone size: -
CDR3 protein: CASSQGAQGAYEQYF
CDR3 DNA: TGTGCCAGCAGCCAAGGGGCACAAGGGGCCTACGAGCAGTACTTC

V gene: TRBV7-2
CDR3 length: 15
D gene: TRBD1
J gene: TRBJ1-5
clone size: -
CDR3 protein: CASSRQGEGSQPQHF
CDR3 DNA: TGTGCCAGCAGCAGACAGGGGGAGGGTAGTCAGCCCCAGCATTTT

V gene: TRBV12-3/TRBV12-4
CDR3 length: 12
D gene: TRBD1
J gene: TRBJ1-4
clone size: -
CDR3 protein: CASSPGQGRLFF
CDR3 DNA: TGTGCCAGCAGTCCGGGACAGGGAAGGCTGTTTTTT

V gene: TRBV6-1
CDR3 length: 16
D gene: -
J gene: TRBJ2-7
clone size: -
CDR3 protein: CASSAFDSFSSYEQYF
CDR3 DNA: TGTGCCAGCAGTGCGTTTGACAGCTTTAGCTCCTACGAGCAGTACTTC

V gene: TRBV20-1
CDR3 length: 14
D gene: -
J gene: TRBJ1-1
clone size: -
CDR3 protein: CSASPPGLVTEAFF
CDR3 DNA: TGCAGTGCTAGTCCGCCGGGATTGGTCACTGAAGCTTTCTTT

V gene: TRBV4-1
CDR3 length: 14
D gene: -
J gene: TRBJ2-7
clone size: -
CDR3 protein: CASSPSALSYEQYF
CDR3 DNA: TGCGCCAGCAGCCCATCAGCGCTCTCCTACGAGCAGTACTTC

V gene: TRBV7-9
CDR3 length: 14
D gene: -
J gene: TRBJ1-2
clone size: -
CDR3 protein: CASSPGGLNYGYTF
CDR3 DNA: TGTGCCAGCAGCCCAGGAGGACTGAACTATGGCTACACCTTC

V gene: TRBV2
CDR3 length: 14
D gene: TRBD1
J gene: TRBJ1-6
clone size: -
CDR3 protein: CASRMDRGNSPLHF
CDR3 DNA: TGTGCCAGCAGGATGGACAGGGGAAATTCACCCCTCCACTTT

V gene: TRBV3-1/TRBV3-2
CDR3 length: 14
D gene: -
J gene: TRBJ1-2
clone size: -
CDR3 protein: CASSQVSRNYGYTF
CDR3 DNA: TGTGCCAGCAGCCAAGTCTCCCGGAACTATGGCTACACCTTC

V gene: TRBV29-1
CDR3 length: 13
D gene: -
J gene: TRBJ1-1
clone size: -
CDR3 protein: CSVALGGNTEAFF
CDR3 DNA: TGCAGCGTTGCGCTTGGAGGGAACACTGAAGCTTTCTTT

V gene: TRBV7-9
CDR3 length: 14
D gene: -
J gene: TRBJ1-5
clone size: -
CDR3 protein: CASSLDSGNQPQHF
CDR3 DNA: TGTGCCAGCAGCTTAGATTCGGGCAATCAGCCCCAGCATTTT

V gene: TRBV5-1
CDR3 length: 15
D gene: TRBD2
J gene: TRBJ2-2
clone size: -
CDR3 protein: CASSSGRAGTGELFF
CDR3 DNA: TGCGCCAGCAGTAGCGGGAGGGCCGGCACCGGGGAGCTGTTTTTT

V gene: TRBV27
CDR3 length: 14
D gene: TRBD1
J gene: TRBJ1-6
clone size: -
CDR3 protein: CATKQGTTDSPLHF
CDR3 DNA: TGTGCCACTAAACAGGGGACCACCGATTCACCCCTCCACTTT

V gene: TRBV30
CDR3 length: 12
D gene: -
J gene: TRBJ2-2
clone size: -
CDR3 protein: CAGRDGPGELFF
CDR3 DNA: TGTGCCGGGCGAGATGGGCCCGGGGAGCTGTTTTTT

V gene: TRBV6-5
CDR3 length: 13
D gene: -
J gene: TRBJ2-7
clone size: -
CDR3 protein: CASSYRSSYEQYF
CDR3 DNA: TGTGCCAGCAGTTATCGGTCATCCTACGAGCAGTACTTC

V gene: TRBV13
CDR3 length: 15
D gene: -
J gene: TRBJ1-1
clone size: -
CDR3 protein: CASSLGRGRNTEAFF
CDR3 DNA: TGTGCCAGCAGCTTAGGTCGGGGAAGGAACACTGAAGCTTTCTTT

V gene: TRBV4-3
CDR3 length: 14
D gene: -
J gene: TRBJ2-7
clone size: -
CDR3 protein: CASSQETGRREQYF
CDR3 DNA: TGCGCCAGCAGCCAAGAAACGGGCAGGAGGGAGCAGTACTTC

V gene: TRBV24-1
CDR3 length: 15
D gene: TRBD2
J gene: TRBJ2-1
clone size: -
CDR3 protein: CATSDSGTSGGGQFF
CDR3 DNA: TGTGCCACCAGTGATTCCGGGACTAGCGGTGGGGGGCAGTTCTTC

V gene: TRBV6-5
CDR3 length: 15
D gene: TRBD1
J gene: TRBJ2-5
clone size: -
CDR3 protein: CASSYWTGGEETQYF
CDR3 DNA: TGTGCCAGCAGTTATTGGACAGGGGGCGAGGAGACCCAGTACTTC

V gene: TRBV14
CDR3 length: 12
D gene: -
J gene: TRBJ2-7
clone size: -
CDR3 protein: CASSQEYLRQYF
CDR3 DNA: TGTGCCAGCAGCCAAGAGTACCTTAGGCAGTACTTC

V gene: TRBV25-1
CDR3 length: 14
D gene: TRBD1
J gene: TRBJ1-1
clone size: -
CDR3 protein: CASSLTGMNTEAFF
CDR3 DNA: TGTGCCAGCAGCCTGACAGGGATGAACACTGAAGCTTTCTTT

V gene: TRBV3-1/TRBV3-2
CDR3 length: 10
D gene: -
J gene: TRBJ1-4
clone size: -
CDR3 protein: CASSLPGTRF
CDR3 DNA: TGTGCCAGCAGCCTCCCCGGGACAAGATTT

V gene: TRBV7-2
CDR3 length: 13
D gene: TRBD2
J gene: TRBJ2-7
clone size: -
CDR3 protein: CASRASGGYEQYF
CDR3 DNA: TGTGCCAGCAGGGCTAGCGGCGGTTACGAGCAGTACTTC

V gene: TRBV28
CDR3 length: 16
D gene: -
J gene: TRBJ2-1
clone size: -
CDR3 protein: CASSYPRGAVYNEQFF
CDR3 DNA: TGTGCCAGCAGTTACCCTCGGGGGGCGGTCTACAATGAGCAGTTCTTC